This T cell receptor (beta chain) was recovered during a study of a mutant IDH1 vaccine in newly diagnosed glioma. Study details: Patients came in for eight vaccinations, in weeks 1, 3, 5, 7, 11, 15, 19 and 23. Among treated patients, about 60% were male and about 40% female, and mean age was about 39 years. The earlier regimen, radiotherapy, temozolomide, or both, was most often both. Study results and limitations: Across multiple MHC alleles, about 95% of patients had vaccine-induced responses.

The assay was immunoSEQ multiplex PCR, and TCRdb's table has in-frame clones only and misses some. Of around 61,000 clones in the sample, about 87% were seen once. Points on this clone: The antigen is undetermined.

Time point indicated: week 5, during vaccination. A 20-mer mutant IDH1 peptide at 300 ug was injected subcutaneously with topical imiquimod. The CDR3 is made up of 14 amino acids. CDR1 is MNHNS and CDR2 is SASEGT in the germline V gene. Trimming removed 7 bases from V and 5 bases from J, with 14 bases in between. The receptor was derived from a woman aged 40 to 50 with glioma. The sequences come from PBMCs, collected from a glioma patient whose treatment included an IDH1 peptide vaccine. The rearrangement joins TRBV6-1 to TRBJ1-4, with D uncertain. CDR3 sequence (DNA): TGTGCCAGCACCCTTCTCCGGGCAAATGAAAAACTGTTTTTT. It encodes CASTLLRANEKLFF.